This T cell receptor beta chain was observed in a study of identical twins. Overall study findings and caveats: In zero-insertion analyses, partial confounding could arise from invariant MAIT and iNKT cells. Twin sharing of out-of-frame TCR alpha was underestimated by models in monozygotic pairs.

The CDR3 contains 16 residues. V was clipped by 1 base and J by 5 bases; unmatched bases: 8. Germline V gene sequence: CDR1 SGHKS, CDR2 YYEKEE (reference sequence). All donors were healthy Caucasians. The table lists this clonotype with a few counts. Its target is not known. A universal primer site was created by template switching, with the cDNA bearing unique molecular identifiers. TCRdb passed the 5' RACE reads through MiXCR, listing each CDR3 protein once. Counted here are 700,000 to 950,000 distinct CDR3 sequences, around an eighth occurring once; the ten biggest clones make up around 1.6%. These same records also appear under a second study, on yellow fever vaccine responses in identical twins.

Sample: PBMCs. The sequence was obtained from a woman between 18 and 30 years old in good health. The chain couples TRBV5-5 to TRBJ2-1; 8 bases line up with TRBD2. The CDR3 DNA is TGTGCCAGCAGCTTGCCTCGGGGGGGGCAGAACAATGAGCAGTTCTTC. Translating it yields CASSLPRGGQNNEQFF.